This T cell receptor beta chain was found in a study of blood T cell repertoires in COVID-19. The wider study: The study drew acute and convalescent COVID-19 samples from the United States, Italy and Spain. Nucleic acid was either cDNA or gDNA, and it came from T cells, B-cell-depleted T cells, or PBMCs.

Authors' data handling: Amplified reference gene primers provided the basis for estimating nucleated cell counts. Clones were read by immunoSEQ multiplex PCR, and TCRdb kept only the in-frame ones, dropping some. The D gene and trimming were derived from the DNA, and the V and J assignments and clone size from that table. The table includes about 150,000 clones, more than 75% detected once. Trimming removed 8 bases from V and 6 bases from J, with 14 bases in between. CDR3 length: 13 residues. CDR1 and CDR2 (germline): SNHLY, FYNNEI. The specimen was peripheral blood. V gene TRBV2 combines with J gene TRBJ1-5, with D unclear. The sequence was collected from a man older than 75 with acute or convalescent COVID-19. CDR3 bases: TGTGCCAGCTCTAAATTGGCAGGTCAGCCCCAGCATTTT. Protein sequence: CASSKLAGQPQHF.